This T cell receptor beta chain was profiled in a study of shared clonotypes between healthy human individuals. Study-level information: A couple of women and three men aged 18 to 49 made up the donors.

Researchers ran the assay at a deep level. The assay was immunoSEQ multiplex PCR, and TCRdb's table has in-frame clones only and misses some. The data contain approximately 500,000 clones, less than 96% of them singletons. The sequencing input was naive CD4+ T cells sorted from blood. Stated subset: CD45RA+ positively selected. The TCR originated in a woman in her thirties in good health.

CDR3 sequence (DNA): TGTGCCAGCAGTGGGGGGACGGCCGGAGTGGAGCAGTACTTC. Residues: CASSGGTAGVEQYF. The chain employs TRBV25-1 and TRBJ2-7, with D perhaps being TRBD1 or TRBD2 (5 bases each). In germline, CDR1 is MGHDK, CDR2 SYGVNS. The length of the CDR3 is 14 residues. Trimming stripped 4 bases from V and 7 bases from J, with 17 bases between.